Given below is one T cell receptor beta chain in context. Antigen specificity is unknown. Lesional scalp punch biopsies and peripheral blood came from alopecia areata patients. PBMCs were stained for CD3, CD4 and CD8, and CD4+ and CD8+ T cells were sorted. This record belongs to a study of CD8+ T cells in alopecia areata. Study background: Patients remained on tofacitinib for 6 to 18 months and then went 6 months without it.

Germline-derived CDR1 and CDR2 are SNHLY and FYNNEI. The V gene lost 5 bases and the J gene lost 0 bases, with 11 bases spanning the gap. The CDR3 has 14 residues. Findings and caveats of the study: Across lesional scalp, and particularly alopecia totalis/universalis, clonality surpassed that of normal scalp.

RNA was isolated and reverse transcribed to cDNA, the sequencing template. Sequenced by immunoSEQ multiplex PCR; TCRdb stores in-frame clones only, minus some. The sample yields about 200,000 clones, 57% seen once. The chain combines TRBV2 with TRBJ2-7; TRBD1 might be the D (5 bases). This TCR was sampled from a human donor with alopecia areata. Sequencing used CD4+ T cells sorted from blood, obtained at week 0. CDR3 amino acids: CASSRQSSSYEQYF. Written as DNA, the CDR3 is TGTGCCAGCAGTAGACAGTCTAGCTCCTACGAGCAGTACTTC.